This TCR beta chain was found in a study of blood T cell repertoires in COVID-19. Study overall: COVID-19 samples from acute and convalescent phases originated in the United States, Italy and Spain. PBMCs, B-cell-depleted T cells, or T cells were the source of the cDNA or gDNA that made up the material.

Original handling: By means of reference gene primer amplification, nucleated cell counts were estimated. Clones were read by immunoSEQ multiplex PCR, and TCRdb kept only the in-frame ones, dropping some. D and trimming were read from the DNA, whereas the V and J calls and clone size are those reported in that table. This sample yields around 240,000 clones, of which almost 85% are seen a single time; approximately 1.9% belongs to the top ten. This TCR was sampled from a woman of 80 years or more with acute or convalescent COVID-19. Sequencing was carried out using peripheral blood.

For the CDR3, the DNA is TGTGCCAGCAGCTGGGTCCCGGGACTAGCCCGCTACGAGCAGTACTTC. Translated, it gives CASSWVPGLARYEQYF. The chain joins TRBV11-2 to TRBJ2-7; TRBD2 agrees at 9 bases. CDR3 length: 16 amino acids. Germline CDR1 and CDR2: SGHAT and FQNNGV. With 4 bases clipped from V and 3 bases from J, the junction kept 10 bases outside the gene matches. The variable domain in full, with the rest retrieved from reference TRBV11-2 and TRBJ2-7, is EAGVAQSPRYKIIEKRQSVAFWCNPISGHATLYWYQQILGQGPKLLIQFQNNGVVDDSQLPKDRFSAERLKGVDSTLKIQPAKLEDSAVYLCASSWVPGLARYEQYFGPGTRLTVT.